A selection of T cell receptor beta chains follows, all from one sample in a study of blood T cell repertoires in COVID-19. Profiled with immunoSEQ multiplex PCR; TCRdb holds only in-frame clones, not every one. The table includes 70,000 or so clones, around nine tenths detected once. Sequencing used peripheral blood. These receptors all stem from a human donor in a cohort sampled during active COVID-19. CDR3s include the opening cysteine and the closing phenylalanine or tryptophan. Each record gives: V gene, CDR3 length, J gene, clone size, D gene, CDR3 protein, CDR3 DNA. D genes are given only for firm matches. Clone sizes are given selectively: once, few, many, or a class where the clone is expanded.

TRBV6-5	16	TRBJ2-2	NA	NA	CASSYRAGADSGELFF	TGTGCCAGCAGTTACCGTGCGGGGGCAGACTCCGGGGAGCTGTTTTTT
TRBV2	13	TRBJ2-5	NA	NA	CASRGDGLGTQYF	TGTGCCAGCAGGGGCGATGGGCTTGGGACCCAGTACTTC
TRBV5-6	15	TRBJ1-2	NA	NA	CASSVRTGVIYGYTF	TGTGCCAGCAGCGTGCGTACGGGAGTGATCTATGGCTACACCTTC
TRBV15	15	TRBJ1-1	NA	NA	CATSREAGAGTEAFF	TGTGCCACCAGCAGAGAAGCAGGGGCGGGTACTGAAGCTTTCTTT
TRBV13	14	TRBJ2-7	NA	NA	CASSFLGSSYEQYF	TGTGCCAGCAGCTTTTTGGGGAGCTCCTACGAGCAGTACTTC
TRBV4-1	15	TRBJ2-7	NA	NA	CASSQDGQGFYEQYF	TGCGCCAGCAGCCAAGATGGGCAGGGGTTCTACGAGCAGTACTTC
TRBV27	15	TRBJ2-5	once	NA	CASSWSRSAQETQYF	TGTGCCAGCAGTTGGTCGAGGAGCGCCCAAGAGACCCAGTACTTC
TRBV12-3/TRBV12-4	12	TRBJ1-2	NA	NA	CASRGGNYGYTF	TGTGCCAGCAGAGGGGGTAACTATGGCTACACCTTC
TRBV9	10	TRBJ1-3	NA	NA	CASSGNTIYF	TGTGCGAGCTCTGGAAACACCATATATTTT
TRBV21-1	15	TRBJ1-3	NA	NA	CASSKGRVLGNTIYF	TGTGCCAGCAGCAAAGGCAGGGTTTTGGGAAACACCATATATTTT
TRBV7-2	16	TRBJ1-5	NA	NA	CASSLVRGAGNQPQHF	TGTGCCAGCAGCTTAGTTAGGGGCGCGGGCAATCAGCCCCAGCATTTT
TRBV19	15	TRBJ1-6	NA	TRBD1	CASSIGQGNNSPLHF	TGTGCCAGTAGTATCGGACAGGGGAATAATTCACCCCTCCACTTT
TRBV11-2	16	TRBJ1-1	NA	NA	CASSIPPGGRNTEAFF	TGTGCCAGCAGCATACCCCCGGGGGGTCGCAACACTGAAGCTTTCTTT
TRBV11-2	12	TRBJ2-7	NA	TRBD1	CASSSGGFRQYF	TGTGCCAGCAGCTCAGGGGGCTTTAGGCAGTACTTC
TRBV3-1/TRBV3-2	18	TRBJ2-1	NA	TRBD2	CASSPLGTSGGHYNEQFF	TGTGCCAGCAGCCCGTTGGGGACTAGCGGGGGGCATTACAATGAGCAGTTCTTC
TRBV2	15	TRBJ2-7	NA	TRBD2	CASRRDGGVYYEQYF	TGTGCCAGCCGGAGAGACGGGGGGGTATACTACGAGCAGTACTTC
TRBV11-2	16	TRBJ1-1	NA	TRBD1	CASRPGTGGSHTEAFF	TGTGCCAGCAGACCCGGGACAGGGGGTTCGCACACTGAAGCTTTCTTT
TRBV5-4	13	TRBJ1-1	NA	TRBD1	CASSSRQGTEAFF	TGTGCCAGCAGCTCTCGACAGGGCACTGAAGCTTTCTTT
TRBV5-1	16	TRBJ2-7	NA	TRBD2	CASSLAGLAGVKEQYF	TGCGCCAGCAGCTTGGCCGGACTAGCGGGGGTGAAGGAGCAGTACTTC
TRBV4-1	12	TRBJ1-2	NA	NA	CASSEGDYGYTF	TGCGCCAGCAGTGAGGGGGACTATGGCTACACCTTC
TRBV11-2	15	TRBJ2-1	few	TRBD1	CAGRDSLSSYNEQFF	TGTGCCGGACGGGACAGCCTCTCCTCCTACAATGAGCAGTTCTTC
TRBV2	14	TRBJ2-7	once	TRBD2	CARRRGGESGEQYF	TGTGCCCGCCGGCGGGGGGGGGAGAGTGGCGAGCAGTACTTC
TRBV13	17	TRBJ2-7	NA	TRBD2	CASSLGASGGKSYEQYF	TGTGCCAGCAGCTTAGGAGCTAGCGGGGGGAAATCCTACGAGCAGTACTTC
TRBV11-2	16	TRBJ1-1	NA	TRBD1	CASSLRTGREEAEAFF	TGTGCCAGCAGCCTCCGGACAGGGCGTGAAGAGGCTGAAGCTTTCTTT
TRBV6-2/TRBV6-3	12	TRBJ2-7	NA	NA	CASSGAAYEQYF	TGTGCCAGCAGTGGGGCAGCCTACGAGCAGTACTTC